These 13 T cell receptor beta chains originate from one sample sequenced in a study of cytomegalovirus exposure and HLA in healthy donors. PCR was performed using 60 Vbeta and 13 Jbeta primers. Profiled with immunoSEQ multiplex PCR; TCRdb holds only in-frame clones, not every one. The sample consists of around 92,000 clones, about 74% of them appearing once. The sample comprised PBMCs. The receptor source for this set is a man aged 55-75 years in good health and CMV-seropositive.

The chain is built from TRBV6-6 and TRBJ2-2; perhaps TRBD2 as D (7 bases). Germline values: CDR1 MNHNY, CDR2 SVGAGI (reference sequence). Trimming removed 2 bases from V and 6 bases from J, with 10 bases in between. The CDR3 is 14 amino acids. The CDR3, as DNA: TGTGCCAGCAGTTACCTCGGGGGGCCCGGGGAGCTGTTTTTT. This sequence encodes CASSYLGGPGELFF.

V is TRBV9 and J is TRBJ1-1, with TRBD1 as a possible D gene (6 bases). Germline V gives CDR1 SGDLS, CDR2 YYNGEE. V was clipped by 4 bases and J by 4 bases, with 20 bases between them. This CDR3 spans 16 amino acids. DNA of the CDR3: TGTGCCAGCAGCCCCCGGCAGGGGTGGGGGAGCACTGAAGCTTTCTTT. It codes for CASSPRQGWGSTEAFF.

V usage is TRBV4-1 and J usage is TRBJ1-1, with 7 bases matching TRBD1. Germline CDR1 is MGHRA and CDR2 is YSYEKL. The CDR3 length is 14 residues. The trim removed 3 bases at V and 10 bases at J, leaving 11 bases unmatched. In nucleotides, the CDR3 is TGCGCCAGCAGCCAGTCAGCGGCCTCAGGGGGAGCTTTCTTT. Translation gives CASSQSAASGGAFF.

The count of this clone is one. The CDR3 protein is CASSPFSGERETQYF. CDR3 nucleotides: TGTGCCAGCTCACCGTTCTCAGGGGAAAGGGAGACCCAGTACTTC. The chain combines TRBV18 with TRBJ2-5; TRBD1 is a possible D gene (6 bases). This CDR3 is built from 15 residues. The germline CDR1 and CDR2 sequences are KGHSH and LQKENI. Trimming stripped 3 bases from V and 5 bases from J, with 16 bases between.

J is TRBJ2-7 and V is TRBV5-6; D unclear. The length of the CDR3 is 14 residues. V was clipped by 0 bases and J by 3 bases, with 10 bases between them. Germline loops: CDR1 SGHDT, CDR2 YYEEEE. The CDR3 loop reads CASSLDANLYEQYF. In nucleotides, the CDR3 is TGTGCCAGCAGCTTGGATGCTAATCTCTACGAGCAGTACTTC.

The chain recombines TRBV7-3 with TRBJ2-7; D may be TRBD2 (5 bases). The CDR3 is 12 amino acids. Trimming stripped 5 bases from V and 6 bases from J, with 11 bases between. Germline V gene data show CDR1 as SGHTA and CDR2 as FQGTGA. CDR3 region: CASSPGGSEQYF. CDR3 nucleotides: TGTGCCAGCAGCCCCGGTGGGAGCGAGCAGTACTTC.

The CDR3 DNA reads as TGTGCCAGCAGACAGACACCGGGACAGACCTACGAGCAGTACTTC. Translating it yields CASRQTPGQTYEQYF. J is TRBJ2-7 and V is TRBV27, with TRBD1 matching over 7 bases. The CDR3 runs to 15 residues. CDR1 is MNHEY and CDR2 is SMNVEV in the germline V gene (reference sequence). J was trimmed by 2 bases and V by 6 bases; bases with no gene match: 10.

The chain recombines TRBV7-9 with TRBJ2-5, with a tentative D call TRBD1 (6 bases). The germline V gene has CDR1 SEHNR and CDR2 FQNEAQ (reference sequence). V lost 4 bases to trimming and J lost 5 bases, with 17 bases between them. The CDR3 consists of 15 residues. The CDR3 loop is CASSYPIGGEETQYF. Here the CDR3 DNA reads TGTGCCAGCAGCTACCCAATTGGGGGCGAGGAGACCCAGTACTTC. The complete variable domain, with remaining parts taken from reference TRBV7-9 and TRBJ2-5, reads DTGVSQNPRHKITKRGQNVTFRCDPISEHNRLYWYRQTLGQGPEFLTYFQNEAQLEKSRLLSDRFSAERPKGSFSTLEIQRTEQGDSAMYLCASSYPIGGEETQYFGPGTRLLVL.

The chain combines TRBV27 with TRBJ2-7, with a tentative D call TRBD2 (7 bases). Germline V gene sequence: CDR1 MNHEY, CDR2 SMNVEV (reference sequence). Trimming took off 3 bases at V and 2 bases at J, with 20 bases between the two ends. The CDR3 has 17 amino acids. CDR3 sequence: CASSLLGGAGGAYEQYF. CDR3 coding DNA: TGTGCCAGCAGTTTGCTGGGGGGGGCAGGAGGGGCCTACGAGCAGTACTTC.

J is TRBJ2-7 and V is TRBV6-5; 9 bases agree with TRBD1. CDR3 length equals 15 residues. Germline values: CDR1 MNHEY, CDR2 SVGAGI. V gave up 6 bases and J gave up 7 bases; unmatched junction bases: 13. The CDR3 nucleotides read TGTGCCAGCAGAGCTGGGACAGGGTTTTTTCGGGAGCAGTACTTC. It yields the protein CASRAGTGFFREQYF.

The genes are TRBV7-9 and TRBJ2-3; D possibly corresponds to TRBD2 (6 bases). Trimming left V 1 base short and J 2 bases short, with 13 bases between. Germline CDR1 SEHNR, CDR2 FQNEAQ (reference sequence). CDR3 size: 16 residues. The CDR3 loop is CASSLGGAGPTDTQYF. The CDR3 DNA follows: TGTGCCAGCAGCTTAGGTGGCGCGGGGCCCACAGATACGCAGTATTTT.

This chain uses TRBV19 with TRBJ2-5; 10 bases map to TRBD1. The closer fit of TRBJ2-7 to the DNA end suggests the J call may be wrong. Germline V CDR1 and CDR2: LNHDA, SQIVND (reference sequence). This CDR3 contains 15 residues. The CDR3, as DNA: TGTGCCAGTAGTCCGGGGACAGGGGCCTCCTACGAGCAGTACTTC. Protein: CASSPGTGASYEQYF.

This chain joins TRBV5-1 and TRBJ2-7; 10 bases match TRBD2. Trimming at V came to 5 bases and at J to 1 base, leaving 3 bases not matched to a gene. Germline CDR1 reads SGHRS; CDR2 reads YFSETQ. The CDR3 is 14 residues long. Here the CDR3 reads CASRFSGGSYEQYF. In DNA form, the CDR3 reads TGCGCCAGCAGATTTAGCGGGGGGTCCTACGAGCAGTACTTC.